This entry is about one TCR beta chain. This sample was included in a study of T cell responses to AZD1222 COVID-19 vaccine. The germline gives CDR1 KGHSH, CDR2 LQKENI. The trim removed 3 bases at V and 2 bases at J, leaving 3 bases unmatched. CDR3 length: 15 amino acids. TCRdb's table, derived via immunoSEQ multiplex PCR, lists solely in-frame clones and lacks some. In the table there are over 140,000 clones, about 92% of which are singletons. This sequence was found in an adult who received the AZD1222 COVID-19 vaccine. The sequences come from peripheral blood, collected 28 days after the second AZD1222 dose. The V and J genes are TRBV18 and TRBJ2-3; 9 bases map to TRBD2. The CDR3 DNA is TGTGCCAGCTCACCGCGACTAGCGGACACAGATACGCAGTATTTT. Translation gives CASSPRLADTDTQYF. Complete variable domain (other parts from reference TRBV18 and TRBJ2-3): NAGVMQNPRHLVRRRGQEARLRCSPMKGHSHVYWYRQLPEEGLKFMVYLQKENIIDESGMPKERFSAEFPKEGPSILRIQQVVRGDSAAYFCASSPRLADTDTQYFGPGTRLTVL.